The next 24 T cell receptor beta chains were all read from a single sample in a study of T cells in Graves' hyperthyroidism and ophthalmopathy. RNA transcripts yielded amplified TCR beta CDR3 regions. HTBI primers were employed in a first-round RT-PCR of the TCR CDR3. Using its own MiXCR run on the multiplex PCR reads, TCRdb lists one record per CDR3 protein. Of hundreds of thousands of distinct CDR3 sequences in the sample, 20% to 25% were seen once. The sample consisted of blood. The origin of the receptors is a woman in her 70s with Graves' ophthalmopathy.

This clonotype has just a few counts. The chain combines TRBV7-8 with TRBJ2-2; the D is unclear. Germline V gives CDR1 SGHVS, CDR2 FQNEAQ. With 5 bases removed from V and 5 bases from J, the gap between germline ends came to 15 bases. The CDR3 runs to 15 residues. The CDR3 loop is CASSRGAAETGELFF. CDR3 DNA sequence: TGTGCCAGCAGCCGCGGAGCAGCAGAAACCGGGGAGCTGTTTTTT.

The sample holds a few counts of this clonotype. This chain joins TRBV14 and TRBJ2-7, with unresolved D. CDR1 SGHDN and CDR2 FVKESK come from the germline V gene. Trimming cost V 0 bases and J 3 bases, with 6 bases left between them. The CDR3 totals 13 residues. The CDR3 loop is CASSQEFIYEQYF. CDR3 nucleotide sequence: TGTGCCAGCAGCCAAGAGTTTATCTACGAGCAGTACTTC.

This chain connects TRBV19 to TRBJ2-5; D might be TRBD2 (6 bases). Germline V CDR1 and CDR2: LNHDA, SQIVND (reference sequence). The CDR3 loop spans 13 amino acids. Trimming cost V 5 bases and J 5 bases, with 12 bases left between them. The CDR3 protein is CASSGGTLETQYF. In DNA, the CDR3 is TGTGCCAGTAGTGGAGGGACTTTGGAGACCCAGTACTTC.

This clonotype was recorded many times. The V call is TRBV18, the J call TRBJ2-7; possible D gene TRBD2, 6 bases. The CDR3 contains 13 residues. Germline-derived CDR1 and CDR2 are KGHSH and LQKENI. V was clipped by 3 bases and J by 3 bases, with 9 bases between them. The CDR3 DNA reads as TGTGCCAGCTCACCCATAGCGGACTACGAGCAGTACTTC. Its protein is CASSPIADYEQYF.

This clonotype was found many times. The chain recombines TRBV2 with TRBJ1-5, with TRBD1 identical over 7 bases. Germline-derived CDR1 and CDR2 are SNHLY and FYNNEI. With V trimmed by 4 bases and J by 8 bases, 8 bases remained unmatched. This CDR3 is built from 14 residues. The CDR3 DNA follows: TGTGCCAGCAGTGTGGCGGGACAGCTGGAGCCCCAGCATTTT. It translates to CASSVAGQLEPQHF.

Remarks on this clonotype: The junction departs from the called germline gene at one end, perhaps through a read error. The J gene is TRBJ2-3, the V gene TRBV3-1, with 8 bases aligning to TRBD2. The CDR3 is made up of 18 amino acids. In germline, CDR1 is LGHDT, CDR2 YNNKEL (reference sequence). This chain's CDR3 is CASSQPSWVSGMADTQYF. As DNA, the CDR3 is TGCGCCAGCAGCCAACCCAGCTGGGTTAGCGGGATGGCAGATACGCAGTATTTT.

The chain couples TRBV6-1 to TRBJ2-1; TRBD2 matches 12 bases. The CDR3 runs 15 residues. The germline V gene encodes CDR1 MNHNS and CDR2 SASEGT. Germline trimming cut 6 bases from V and 8 bases from J; bases unmatched to any gene: 8. CDR3 region: CASSRTSGKVDEQFF. The CDR3 DNA reads TGTGCCAGCAGCAGGACTAGCGGGAAAGTAGATGAGCAGTTCTTC.

In this sample, this clonotype turned up a few times. This chain uses TRBV12-3 or TRBV12-4 with TRBJ1-2; D unresolved. The CDR3 runs 14 residues. Trimming pared 3 bases from V and 6 bases from J, leaving 14 bases between. CDR3 region: CASSFYEGADGYTF. For the CDR3, the DNA is TGTGCCAGCAGTTTCTACGAGGGAGCCGATGGCTACACCTTC.

The rearrangement joins TRBV6-5 to TRBJ1-2; D gene ambiguous. The germline V gene has CDR1 MNHEY and CDR2 SVGAGI. V lost 3 bases and J 4 bases, leaving 9 bases between the germline ends. The CDR3 runs to 13 residues. This CDR3 reads CASSYGLSYGYTF. The CDR3 DNA reads as TGTGCCAGCAGTTATGGGCTGTCCTATGGCTACACCTTC.

This sequence joins TRBV5-1 and TRBJ1-4; perhaps TRBD1 as D (6 bases). This CDR3 comprises 14 residues. The V and J ends lost 0 bases and 7 bases respectively, with 10 bases between them. Germline CDR1 and CDR2: SGHRS and YFSETQ. The CDR3 bases are TGCGCCAGCAGCTTGGTGGGGGCAGGTGAAAAACTGTTTTTT. This translates into CASSLVGAGEKLFF.

This clonotype appeared many times. This chain links TRBV12-3 or TRBV12-4 with TRBJ1-2, with 9 bases aligning to TRBD1. The trim removed 5 bases at V and 8 bases at J, leaving 12 bases unmatched. There are 15 residues in the CDR3. This CDR3 is CASSPNRGRIRGYTF. The CDR3 DNA reads as TGTGCCAGCAGTCCAAACAGGGGGCGCATTAGGGGCTACACCTTC.

This clonotype has more than one count but fewer than ten. This chain joins TRBV5-1 and TRBJ2-3, with 9 nucleotides matching TRBD2. The junction had 7 bases not matched to a gene; V was cut back by 8 bases and J by 0 bases. The CDR3 has 15 residues. The germline V gene has CDR1 SGHRS and CDR2 YFSETQ. The CDR3 reads CASSWREGSTDTQYF. The CDR3 bases are TGCGCCAGTTCGTGGCGGGAGGGAAGCACAGATACGCAGTATTTT.

This sequence joins TRBV3-1 and TRBJ2-5; TRBD2 might be the D (5 bases). The CDR3 has 15 residues. Germline V CDR1 and CDR2: LGHDT, YNNKEL (reference sequence). Trimming cost V 4 bases and J 5 bases, with 17 bases left between them. This CDR3 is CASSRAVGSLETQYF. As DNA, the CDR3 is TGTGCCAGCAGCCGAGCGGTGGGCAGTCTTGAGACCCAGTACTTC.

This clonotype was detected many times. V usage is TRBV11-2 and J usage is TRBJ1-1; D remains ambiguous. CDR1 is SGHAT and CDR2 is FQNNGV in the germline V gene. Trimming stripped 2 bases from V and 3 bases from J, with 16 bases between. This CDR3 is 16 amino acids long. DNA for the CDR3: TGTGCCAGCAGCTTAAAGGGCCGCCGCGCGGACACTGAAGCTTTCTTT. Translated, it gives CASSLKGRRADTEAFF. Drawing the rest from reference TRBV11-2 and TRBJ1-1, the complete variable domain is EAGVAQSPRYKIIEKRQSVAFWCNPISGHATLYWYQQILGQGPKLLIQFQNNGVVDDSQLPKDRFSAERLKGVDSTLKIQPAKLEDSAVYLCASSLKGRRADTEAFFGQGTRLTVV.

At least ten counts were recorded for this clonotype. The chain recombines TRBV7-2 with TRBJ2-1; no reliable D call. V was pared by 2 bases and J by 5 bases, with 7 bases between. This CDR3 contains 13 residues. Germline values: CDR1 SGHTA, CDR2 FQGNSA. The CDR3 DNA reads as TGTGCCAGCAGCTTACGACCCAACAATGAGCAGTTCTTC. Its translation is CASSLRPNNEQFF.

This clonotype was detected many times. This chain links TRBV7-2 with TRBJ2-7, with 9 nucleotides matching TRBD2. J lost 6 bases, V lost 3 bases, and 18 bases had no gene match. Germline V gene data show CDR1 as SGHTA and CDR2 as FQGNSA. The CDR3 runs 18 residues. The CDR3 region is CASSLWGLAPPGAAEQYF. CDR3 bases: TGTGCCAGCAGCTTGTGGGGACTAGCACCCCCAGGAGCTGCCGAGCAGTACTTC.

This clonotype was counted many times. The rearrangement joins TRBV6-1 to TRBJ1-4, with 8 nucleotides matching TRBD1. The CDR3 runs to 16 residues. Looked up from germline, CDR1 is MNHNS and CDR2 is SASEGT. The junction had 10 bases not matched to a gene; V was cut back by 7 bases and J by 3 bases. DNA for the CDR3: TGTGCCAGCAAGACAGGGGAAATTGGCGCTAATGAAAAACTGTTTTTT. Protein sequence: CASKTGEIGANEKLFF.

This clonotype was observed many times. V gene TRBV28 combines with J gene TRBJ1-5; perhaps TRBD1 as D (5 bases). This CDR3 contains 15 residues. The V and J ends lost 5 bases and 2 bases respectively, with 13 bases between them. Looked up from germline, CDR1 is MDHEN and CDR2 is SYDVKM. This CDR3 is CASSPWGEGNQPQHF. CDR3 bases: TGTGCCAGCAGTCCCTGGGGGGAGGGCAATCAGCCCCAGCATTTT.

This clonotype was observed once. With a much larger clone just one base away, this may be a read error. The chain has TRBV2 and TRBJ2-3, with 12 bases fitting TRBD2. This CDR3 comprises 17 residues. The germline V gene encodes CDR1 SNHLY and CDR2 FYNNEI. CDR3 bases: TGTGCCAGCAGTGTTGGTCTAGCGGGAGGGTACACAGGTACGCAGTATTTT. Amino acid sequence: CASSVGLAGGYTGTQYF. Full variable domain (remainder filled in from reference TRBV2 and TRBJ2-3): EPEVTQTPSHQVTQMGQEVILRCVPISNHLYFYWYRQILGQKVEFLVSFYNNEISEKSEIFDDQFSVERPDGSNFTLKIRSTKLEDSAMYFCASSVGLAGGYTGTQYFGPGTRLTVL.

This chain joins TRBV12-3 or TRBV12-4 and TRBJ1-5, with D unresolved. This CDR3 is built from 14 residues. The V gene lost 4 bases and the J gene lost 4 bases, with 11 bases spanning the gap. CDR3 protein: CASSSGWENQPQHF. The CDR3 DNA sequence: TGTGCCAGCAGTTCCGGTTGGGAGAATCAGCCCCAGCATTTT.

V usage is TRBV27 and J usage is TRBJ1-5; 8 positions match TRBD1. In germline, CDR1 is MNHEY, CDR2 SMNVEV (reference sequence). J lost 4 bases, V lost 8 bases, and 7 bases had no gene match. There are 14 residues in the CDR3. The DNA of the CDR3 is TGTGCCAGCCAAACGACAGGGGCAAATCAGCCCCAGCATTTT. Protein product: CASQTTGANQPQHF.

This clonotype was seen a few times. The V and J genes are TRBV10-2 and TRBJ1-1; D uncertain. This CDR3 has 12 residues. Germline assignment: CDR1 WSHSY and CDR2 SAAADI. The germline V and J ends were trimmed by 5 bases and 6 bases, with 10 bases remaining between them. Here the CDR3 DNA reads TGCGCCAGCAGTCGCGGGTTCGCTGAAGCTTTCTTT. Amino acids: CASSRGFAEAFF.

A remark on this clonotype: A read error may explain this, as a much larger clone is one base away. This rearrangement joins TRBV12-3 or TRBV12-4 to TRBJ2-1; D unresolved. Judging by the DNA end, TRBJ2-7 fits better; the J call may be wrong. The CDR3 is made up of 15 amino acids. The CDR3 is CASSFGSLSYNEQYF. The DNA for the CDR3 is TGTGCCAGCAGTTTTGGTAGTCTGTCCTACAATGAGCAGTACTTC.

This clonotype has only a few counts. This rearrangement joins TRBV7-9 to TRBJ1-5; D not resolved. The V and J ends lost 1 base and 6 bases respectively, with 10 bases between them. The CDR3 extends over 14 amino acids. Germline V gene lookup returns CDR1 SEHNR and CDR2 FQNEAQ (reference sequence). DNA of the CDR3: TGTGCCAGCAGCTTAGGGTCGACGGGTCAGCCCCAGCATTTT. Its protein is CASSLGSTGQPQHF.